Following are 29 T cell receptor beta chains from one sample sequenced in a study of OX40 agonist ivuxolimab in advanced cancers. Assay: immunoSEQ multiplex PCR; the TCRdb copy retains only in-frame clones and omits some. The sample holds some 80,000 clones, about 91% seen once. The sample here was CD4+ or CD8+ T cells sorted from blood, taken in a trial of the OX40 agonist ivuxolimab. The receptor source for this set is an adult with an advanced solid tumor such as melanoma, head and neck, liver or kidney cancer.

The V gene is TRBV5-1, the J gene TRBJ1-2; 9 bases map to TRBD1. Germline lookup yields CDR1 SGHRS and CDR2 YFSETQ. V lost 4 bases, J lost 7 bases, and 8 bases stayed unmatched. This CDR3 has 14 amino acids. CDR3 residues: CASSTGQGTVGYTF. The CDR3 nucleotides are TGCGCCAGCAGCACGGGACAGGGTACGGTTGGCTACACCTTC.

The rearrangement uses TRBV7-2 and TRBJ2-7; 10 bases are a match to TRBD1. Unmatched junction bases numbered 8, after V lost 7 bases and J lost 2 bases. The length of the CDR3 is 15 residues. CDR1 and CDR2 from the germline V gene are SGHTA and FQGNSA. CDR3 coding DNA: TGTGCCAGCACCCCCCTGGGACAGGGGCCCTACGAGCAGTACTTC. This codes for CASTPLGQGPYEQYF.

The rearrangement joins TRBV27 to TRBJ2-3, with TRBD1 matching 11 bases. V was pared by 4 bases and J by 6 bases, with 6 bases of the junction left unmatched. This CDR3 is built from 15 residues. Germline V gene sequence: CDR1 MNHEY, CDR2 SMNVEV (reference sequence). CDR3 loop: CASSSIGTGGDTQYF. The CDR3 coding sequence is TGTGCCAGCAGTTCTATTGGGACAGGGGGTGATACGCAGTATTTT.

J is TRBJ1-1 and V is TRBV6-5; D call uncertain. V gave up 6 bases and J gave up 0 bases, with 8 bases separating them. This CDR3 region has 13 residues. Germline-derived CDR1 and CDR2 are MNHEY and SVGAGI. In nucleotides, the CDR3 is TGTGCCAGCAGCCTTAGCTTGAACACTGAAGCTTTCTTT. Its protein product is CASSLSLNTEAFF.

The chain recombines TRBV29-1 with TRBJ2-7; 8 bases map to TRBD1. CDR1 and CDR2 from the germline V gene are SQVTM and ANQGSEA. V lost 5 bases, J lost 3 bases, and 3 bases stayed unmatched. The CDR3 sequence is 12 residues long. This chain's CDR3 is CSVQGQGYEQYF. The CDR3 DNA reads TGCAGCGTTCAAGGACAGGGCTACGAGCAGTACTTC.

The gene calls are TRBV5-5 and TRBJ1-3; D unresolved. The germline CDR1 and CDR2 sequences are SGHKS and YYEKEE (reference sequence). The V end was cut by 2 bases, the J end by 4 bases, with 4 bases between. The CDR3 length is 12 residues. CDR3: CASSLQGNTIYF. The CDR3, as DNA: TGTGCCAGCAGCTTACAGGGAAACACCATATATTTT.

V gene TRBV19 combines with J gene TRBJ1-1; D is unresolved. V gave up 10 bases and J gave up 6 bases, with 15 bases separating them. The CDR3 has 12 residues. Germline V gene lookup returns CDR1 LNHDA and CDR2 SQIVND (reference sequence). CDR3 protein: CATGVGWAEAFF. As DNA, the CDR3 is TGTGCCACTGGGGTTGGGTGGGCTGAAGCTTTCTTT.

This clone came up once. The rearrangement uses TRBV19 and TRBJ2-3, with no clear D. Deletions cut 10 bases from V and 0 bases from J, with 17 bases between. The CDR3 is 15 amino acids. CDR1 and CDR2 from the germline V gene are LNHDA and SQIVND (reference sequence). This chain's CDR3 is CATIKGDTSTDTQYF. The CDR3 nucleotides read TGTGCCACCATTAAAGGAGATACTAGCACAGATACGCAGTATTTT.

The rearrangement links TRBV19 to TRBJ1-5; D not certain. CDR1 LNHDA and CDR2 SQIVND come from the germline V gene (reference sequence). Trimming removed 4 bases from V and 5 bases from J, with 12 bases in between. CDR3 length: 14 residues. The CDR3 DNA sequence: TGTGCCAGTAGTAAGGCCCAAATAGATCAGCCCCAGCATTTT. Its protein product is CASSKAQIDQPQHF.

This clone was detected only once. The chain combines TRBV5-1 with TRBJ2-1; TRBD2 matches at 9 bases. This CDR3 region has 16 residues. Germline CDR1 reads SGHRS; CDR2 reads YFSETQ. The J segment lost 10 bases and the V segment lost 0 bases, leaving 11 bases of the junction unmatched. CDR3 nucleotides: TGCGCCAGCAGCTTGGGAGGGGGGACTAGCTATTTAGAGCAGTTCTTC. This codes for CASSLGGGTSYLEQFF.

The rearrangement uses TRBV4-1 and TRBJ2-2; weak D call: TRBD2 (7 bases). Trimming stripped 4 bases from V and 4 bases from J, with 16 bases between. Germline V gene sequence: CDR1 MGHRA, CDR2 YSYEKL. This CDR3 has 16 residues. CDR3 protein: CASSLPDGGRTGELFF. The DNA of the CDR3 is TGCGCCAGCAGCCTCCCCGACGGGGGGCGCACCGGGGAGCTGTTTTTT.

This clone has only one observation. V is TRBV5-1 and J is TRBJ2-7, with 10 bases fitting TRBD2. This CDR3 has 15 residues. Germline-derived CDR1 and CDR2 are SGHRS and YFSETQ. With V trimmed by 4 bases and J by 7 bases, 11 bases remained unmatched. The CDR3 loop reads CASSPGSSGSFEQYF. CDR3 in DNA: TGCGCCAGCAGCCCCGGGTCTAGCGGGAGTTTTGAGCAGTACTTC.

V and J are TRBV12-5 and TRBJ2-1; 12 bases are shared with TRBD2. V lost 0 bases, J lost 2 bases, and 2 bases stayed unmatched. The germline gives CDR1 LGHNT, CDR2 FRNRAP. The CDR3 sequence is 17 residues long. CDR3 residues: CASGLVLAGGTYNEQFF. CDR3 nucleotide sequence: TGTGCTAGTGGTTTGGTACTAGCGGGAGGAACCTACAATGAGCAGTTCTTC.

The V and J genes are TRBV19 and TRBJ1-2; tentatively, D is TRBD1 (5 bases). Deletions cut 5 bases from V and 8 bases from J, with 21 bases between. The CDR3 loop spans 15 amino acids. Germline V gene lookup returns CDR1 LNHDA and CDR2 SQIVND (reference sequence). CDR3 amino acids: CASSPRTWGTKGYTF. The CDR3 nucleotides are TGTGCCAGTAGTCCACGGACATGGGGCACTAAGGGCTACACCTTC.

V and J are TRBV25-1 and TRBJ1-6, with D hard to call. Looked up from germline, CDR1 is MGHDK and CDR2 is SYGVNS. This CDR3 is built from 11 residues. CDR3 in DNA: TGTGCTCAGCTGGGTAATTCACCCCTCCACTTT. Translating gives CAQLGNSPLHF.

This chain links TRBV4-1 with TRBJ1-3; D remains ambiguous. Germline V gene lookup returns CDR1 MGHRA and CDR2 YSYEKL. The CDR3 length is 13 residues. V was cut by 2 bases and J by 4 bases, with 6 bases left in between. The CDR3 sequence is CASSQLRGNTIYF. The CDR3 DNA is TGCGCCAGCAGCCAACTTAGAGGAAACACCATATATTTT.

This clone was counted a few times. CDR3 protein: CASSVQGRLDTEAFF. As DNA, the CDR3 is TGTGCCAGCAGCGTACAGGGCCGGTTGGACACTGAAGCTTTCTTT. The chain carries TRBV9 and TRBJ1-1; D might be TRBD1 (5 bases). This CDR3 comprises 15 residues. Trimming left V 1 base short and J 3 bases short, with 13 bases between. Germline V lookup: CDR1 SGDLS, CDR2 YYNGEE.

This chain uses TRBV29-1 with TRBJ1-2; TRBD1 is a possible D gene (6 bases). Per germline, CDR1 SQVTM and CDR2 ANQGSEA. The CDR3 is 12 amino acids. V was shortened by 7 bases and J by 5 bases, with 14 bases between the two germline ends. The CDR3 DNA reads TGCAGCGCCCCAAGGGGGGCGTATGGCTACACCTTC. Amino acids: CSAPRGAYGYTF.

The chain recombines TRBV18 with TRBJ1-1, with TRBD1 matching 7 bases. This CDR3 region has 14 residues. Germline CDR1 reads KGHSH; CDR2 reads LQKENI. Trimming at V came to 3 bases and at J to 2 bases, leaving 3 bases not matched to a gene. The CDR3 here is CASSPRDSNTEAFF. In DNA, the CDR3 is TGTGCCAGCTCACCCCGGGACAGCAACACTGAAGCTTTCTTT.

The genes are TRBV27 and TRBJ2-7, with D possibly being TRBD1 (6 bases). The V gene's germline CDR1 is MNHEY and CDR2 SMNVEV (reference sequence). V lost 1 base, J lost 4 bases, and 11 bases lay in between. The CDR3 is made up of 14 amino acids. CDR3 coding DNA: TGTGCCAGCAGTTTATTGGGACAAATATACGAGCAGTACTTC. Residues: CASSLLGQIYEQYF.

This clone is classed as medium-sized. CDR3 nucleotides: TGTGCCAGCAGCCCACGGGGGACAGGGATTACTGGCTACACCTTC. As protein: CASSPRGTGITGYTF. V gene TRBV7-9 combines with J gene TRBJ1-2; TRBD1 aligns across 9 bases. J was trimmed by 7 bases and V by 5 bases; bases with no gene match: 11. Germline CDR1 SEHNR, CDR2 FQNEAQ (reference sequence). The CDR3 has 15 residues.

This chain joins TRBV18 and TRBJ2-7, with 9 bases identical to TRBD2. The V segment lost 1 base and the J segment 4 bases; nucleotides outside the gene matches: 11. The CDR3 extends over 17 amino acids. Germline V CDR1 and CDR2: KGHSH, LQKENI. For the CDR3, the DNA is TGTGCCAGCTCACCACGATTGAGTAGCGGGAGATCATACGAGCAGTACTTC. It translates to CASSPRLSSGRSYEQYF.

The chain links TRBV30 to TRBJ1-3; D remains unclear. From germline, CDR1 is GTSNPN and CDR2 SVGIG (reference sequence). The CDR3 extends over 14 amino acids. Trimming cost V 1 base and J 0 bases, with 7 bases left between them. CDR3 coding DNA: TGTGCCTGGAGTGCTTTCCGCTCTGGAAACACCATATATTTT. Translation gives CAWSAFRSGNTIYF. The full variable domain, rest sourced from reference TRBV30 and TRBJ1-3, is SQTIHQWPATLVQPVGSPLSLECTVEGTSNPNLYWYRQAAGRGLQLLFYSVGIGQISSEVPQNLSASRPQDRQFILSSKKLLLSDSGFYLCAWSAFRSGNTIYFGEGSWLTVV.

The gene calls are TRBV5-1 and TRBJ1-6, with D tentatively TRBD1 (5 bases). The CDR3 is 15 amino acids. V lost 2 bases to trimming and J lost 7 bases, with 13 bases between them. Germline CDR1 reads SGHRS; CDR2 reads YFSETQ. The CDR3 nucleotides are TGCGCCAGCAGCTTAGGGACTCAGCGAAATTCACCCCTCCACTTT. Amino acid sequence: CASSLGTQRNSPLHF.

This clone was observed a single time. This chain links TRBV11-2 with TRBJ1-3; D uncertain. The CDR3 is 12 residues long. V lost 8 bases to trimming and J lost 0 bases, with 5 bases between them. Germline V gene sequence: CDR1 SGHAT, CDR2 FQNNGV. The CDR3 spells CASLSSGNTIYF. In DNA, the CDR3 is TGTGCCAGCTTGAGCTCTGGAAACACCATATATTTT. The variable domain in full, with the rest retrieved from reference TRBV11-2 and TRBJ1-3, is EAGVAQSPRYKIIEKRQSVAFWCNPISGHATLYWYQQILGQGPKLLIQFQNNGVVDDSQLPKDRFSAERLKGVDSTLKIQPAKLEDSAVYLCASLSSGNTIYFGEGSWLTVV.

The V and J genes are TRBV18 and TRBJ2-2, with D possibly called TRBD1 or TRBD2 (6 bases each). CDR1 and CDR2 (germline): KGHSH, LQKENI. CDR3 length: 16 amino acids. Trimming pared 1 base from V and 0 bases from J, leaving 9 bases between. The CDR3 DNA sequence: TGTGCCAGCTCACCACAGGGGGGCGCGAACACCGGGGAGCTGTTTTTT. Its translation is CASSPQGGANTGELFF.

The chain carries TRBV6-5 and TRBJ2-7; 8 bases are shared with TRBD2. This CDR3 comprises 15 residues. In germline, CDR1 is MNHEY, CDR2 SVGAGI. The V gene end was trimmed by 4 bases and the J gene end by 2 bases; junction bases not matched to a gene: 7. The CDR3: CASSLGLAGPYEQYF. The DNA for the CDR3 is TGTGCCAGCAGTTTGGGGCTAGCGGGCCCCTACGAGCAGTACTTC.

This CDR3 reads CASSATGETTEQYF. CDR3 bases: TGTGCCAGTAGTGCGACAGGGGAAACGACCGAGCAGTACTTC. The chain is built from TRBV19 and TRBJ2-7, with 8 bases fitting TRBD1. With 5 bases clipped from V and 6 bases from J, the junction kept 9 bases outside the gene matches. CDR1 is LNHDA and CDR2 is SQIVND in the germline V gene (reference sequence). The CDR3 is 14 residues long. Based on the CDR3 plus reference TRBV19 and TRBJ2-7, the full variable domain is DGGITQSPKYLFRKEGQNVTLSCEQNLNHDAMYWYRQDPGQGLRLIYYSQIVNDFQKGDIAEGYSVSREKKESFPLTVTSAQKNPTAFYLCASSATGETTEQYFGPGTRLTVT.

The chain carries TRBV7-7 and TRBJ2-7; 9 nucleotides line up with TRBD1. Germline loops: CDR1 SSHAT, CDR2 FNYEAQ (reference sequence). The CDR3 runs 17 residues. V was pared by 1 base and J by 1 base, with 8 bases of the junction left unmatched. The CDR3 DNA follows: TGTGCCAGCAGCTTAGGGGAACAGGGGGCCCTTTCCTACGAGCAGTACTTC. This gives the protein CASSLGEQGALSYEQYF.